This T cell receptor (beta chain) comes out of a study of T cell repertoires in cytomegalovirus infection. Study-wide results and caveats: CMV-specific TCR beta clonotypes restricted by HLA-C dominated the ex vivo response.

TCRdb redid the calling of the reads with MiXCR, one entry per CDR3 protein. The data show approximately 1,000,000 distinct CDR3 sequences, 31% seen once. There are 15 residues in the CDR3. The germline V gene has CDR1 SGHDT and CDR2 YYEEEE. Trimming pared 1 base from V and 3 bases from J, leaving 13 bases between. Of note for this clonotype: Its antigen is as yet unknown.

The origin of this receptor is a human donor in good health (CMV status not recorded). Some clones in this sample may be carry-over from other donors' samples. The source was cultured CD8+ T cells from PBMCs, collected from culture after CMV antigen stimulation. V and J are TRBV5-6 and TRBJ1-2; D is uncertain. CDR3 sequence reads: CASSLIGFTDYGYTF. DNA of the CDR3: TGTGCCAGCAGCTTGATCGGGTTTACGGACTATGGCTACACCTTC.